This T cell receptor beta chain was sequenced in a study of cytomegalovirus exposure and HLA in healthy donors. Generated by immunoSEQ multiplex PCR, the TCRdb table keeps only in-frame clones and is missing some. Here the sample spans roughly 62,000 clones, around nine tenths being singletons. This clone was seen a few times. CDR3 size: 16 residues. The rearrangement joins TRBV21-1 to TRBJ1-2. TRBV21-1 corresponds to a pseudogene. The sequence came from a woman between 25 and 40 years old in good health and CMV-seronegative. Sequences were obtained from PBMCs. CDR3 amino acids: CASSKYEERPNYGYTF. The DNA of the CDR3 is TGTGCCAGCAGCAAATATGAGGAGCGACCTAACTATGGCTACACCTTC.